The 18 T cell receptor beta chains listed next were all sequenced from one sample in a study of TIL therapy for anti-PD-1-resistant metastatic lung cancer. Sequencing used immunoSEQ v3. The assay was immunoSEQ multiplex PCR, and TCRdb's table has in-frame clones only and misses some. The sample records roughly 60,000 clones, roughly 70% being singletons. Time point noted: pre-treatment sample, taken before nivolumab and TIL therapy. The sample consisted of blood, taken at baseline. These receptors all come from a person between 30 and 79 years old with non-small cell lung cancer.

The gene calls are TRBV2 and TRBJ2-6; 11 positions match TRBD2. This CDR3 is 17 amino acids long. V dropped 6 bases and J dropped 0; count of bases not matched to a gene: 4. Germline V CDR1 and CDR2: SNHLY, FYNNEI. The CDR3 region is CASRLAGAYSGANVLTF. In nucleotides, the CDR3 is TGTGCCAGCAGACTAGCGGGGGCTTACTCTGGGGCCAACGTCCTGACTTTC.

The chain uses TRBV7-2 and TRBJ2-5; 8 nucleotides agree with TRBD2. The CDR3 has 13 amino acids. V was pared by 3 bases and J by 4 bases, with 1 base of the junction left unmatched. Per the germline V gene, CDR1 is SGHTA and CDR2 is FQGNSA. CDR3 region: CASSFGGAETQYF. Here the CDR3 DNA reads TGTGCCAGCAGCTTCGGGGGGGCAGAGACCCAGTACTTC.

V gene TRBV7-3 combines with J gene TRBJ2-1; D uncertain. Germline values: CDR1 SGHTA, CDR2 FQGTGA. This CDR3 comprises 11 residues. V was cut by 2 bases and J by 10 bases, with 6 bases left in between. Here the CDR3 DNA reads TGTGCCAGCAGCTTAGCCGGCGAGCAGTTCTTC. Translating gives CASSLAGEQFF.

The rearrangement joins TRBV6-1 to TRBJ1-4; D gene ambiguous. In germline, CDR1 is MNHNS, CDR2 SASEGT. The CDR3 is 18 amino acids. V lost 3 bases and J 0 bases, leaving 17 bases between the germline ends. The CDR3 here is CASSDPIFNSATNEKLFF. DNA for the CDR3: TGTGCCAGCAGTGACCCTATTTTTAACAGCGCAACTAATGAAAAACTGTTTTTT.

This chain connects TRBV15 to TRBJ2-7; tentative D call: TRBD1 (6 bases). Germline V gives CDR1 LNHNV, CDR2 YYDKDF (reference sequence). V was shortened by 1 base and J by 0 bases, with 10 bases between the two germline ends. The length of the CDR3 is 15 residues. CDR3 coding DNA: TGTGCCACCAGCAGAGCCAGGGGAAGCTCCTACGAGCAGTACTTC. Translated: CATSRARGSSYEQYF.

The genes are TRBV19 and TRBJ1-5; TRBD1 matches 8 bases. The CDR3 runs 14 residues. Germline V gene lookup returns CDR1 LNHDA and CDR2 SQIVND (reference sequence). V trimming: 7 bases; J trimming: 3 bases; junction bases outside the gene matches: 5. CDR3 bases: TGTGCCAGTACGTCAGGGGGCGTCAATCAGCCCCAGCATTTT. Protein sequence: CASTSGGVNQPQHF.

This clone was counted a few times. The chain carries TRBV28 and TRBJ1-2; no definite D call. This CDR3 has 11 amino acids. The germline V gene has CDR1 MDHEN and CDR2 SYDVKM. Trimming left V 8 bases short and J 4 bases short, with 8 bases between. DNA for the CDR3: TGTGCCAGCGTCGAGGGCTATGGCTACACCTTC. Encoded protein: CASVEGYGYTF.

This chain connects TRBV11-3 to TRBJ2-1, with D unclear. Germline V gene lookup returns CDR1 SGHNT and CDR2 YENEEA. CDR3 size: 13 residues. V was clipped by 0 bases and J by 3 bases, with 3 bases between them. The CDR3 DNA follows: TGTGCCAGCAGCTTAGATCTCTACAATGAGCAGTTCTTC. Its translation is CASSLDLYNEQFF. Based on the CDR3 plus reference TRBV11-3 and TRBJ2-1, the full variable domain is EAGVVQSPRYKIIEKKQPVAFWCNPISGHNTLYWYLQNLGQGPELLIRYENEEAVDDSQLPKDRFSAERLKGVDSTLKIQPAELGDSAVYLCASSLDLYNEQFFGPGTRLTVL.

This chain uses TRBV5-8 with TRBJ1-1; 8 nucleotides match TRBD1. V lost 4 bases and J lost 6; bases outside the gene matches: 11. Germline CDR1 is SGHTS and CDR2 is YDEGEE. CDR3 size: 15 residues. The CDR3 DNA is TGTGCCAGCAGCCCCGCCGAGACAGGGGCACCTGAAGCTTTCTTT. Translated, it gives CASSPAETGAPEAFF.

V gene TRBV5-5 combines with J gene TRBJ1-5, with 10 positions matching TRBD1. The CDR3 totals 17 residues. J lost 3 bases, V lost 2 bases, and 8 bases had no gene match. The V gene's germline CDR1 is SGHKS and CDR2 YYEKEE (reference sequence). The CDR3 DNA reads as TGTGCCAGCAGCTTCGTGACAGGGGGCAATGTCAATCAGCCCCAGCATTTT. It encodes CASSFVTGGNVNQPQHF.

The chain recombines TRBV4-1 with TRBJ1-5; D is unresolved. Between the trimmed V and J ends, which lost 4 bases and 0 bases, there was a span of 16 bases. This CDR3 is built from 17 residues. Germline lookup yields CDR1 MGHRA and CDR2 YSYEKL. DNA of the CDR3: TGCGCCAGCAGCCCCTCCCCGCTACGGAATAGCAATCAGCCCCAGCATTTT. Protein: CASSPSPLRNSNQPQHF.

This clone was counted only a few times. The chain joins TRBV14 to TRBJ2-3; D remains ambiguous. CDR1 and CDR2 (germline): SGHDN, FVKESK. With 2 bases removed from V and 2 bases from J, the gap between germline ends came to 5 bases. This CDR3 has 13 residues. The CDR3 loop is CASSQIPTDTQYF. The CDR3 coding sequence is TGTGCCAGCAGCCAAATACCCACAGATACGCAGTATTTT.

This rearrangement joins TRBV7-2 to TRBJ2-5; 9 positions match TRBD1. With V trimmed by 2 bases and J by 2 bases, 6 bases remained unmatched. The germline CDR1 and CDR2 sequences are SGHTA and FQGNSA. The CDR3 is 16 residues long. This CDR3 reads CASSLSATGGQETQYF. DNA for the CDR3: TGTGCCAGCAGCTTATCGGCGACAGGGGGGCAAGAGACCCAGTACTTC.

The V gene is TRBV7-6, the J gene TRBJ2-2; TRBD1 is a possible D gene (5 bases). The V gene lost 5 bases and the J gene lost 1 base, with 14 bases spanning the gap. Germline V lookup: CDR1 SGHVS, CDR2 FNYEAQ. The CDR3 sequence is 16 residues long. The CDR3 coding sequence is TGTGCCAGCAGCCCTATGACAGCGATGAACACCGGGGAGCTGTTTTTT. Its protein product is CASSPMTAMNTGELFF.

The chain links TRBV11-2 to TRBJ2-3; D remains ambiguous. V was cut by 5 bases and J by 1 base, with 10 bases left in between. Looked up from germline, CDR1 is SGHAT and CDR2 is FQNNGV. The CDR3 length is 14 residues. The CDR3 sequence: CASSRLAGTDTQYF. The DNA for the CDR3 is TGTGCCAGCAGCCGACTGGCTGGCACAGATACGCAGTATTTT. Supplemented by reference TRBV11-2 and TRBJ2-3, the full variable domain reads EAGVAQSPRYKIIEKRQSVAFWCNPISGHATLYWYQQILGQGPKLLIQFQNNGVVDDSQLPKDRFSAERLKGVDSTLKIQPAKLEDSAVYLCASSRLAGTDTQYFGPGTRLTVL.

The genes are TRBV5-4 and TRBJ2-3, with 11 bases identical to TRBD2. This CDR3 spans 17 amino acids. With 2 bases clipped from V and 0 bases from J, the junction kept 5 bases outside the gene matches. Germline CDR1 reads SGHNT; CDR2 reads YYREEE (reference sequence). The CDR3, as DNA: TGTGCCAGCAGCTTCTCTAGCGGGGGGACTAGCACAGATACGCAGTATTTT. This translates into CASSFSSGGTSTDTQYF.

The rearrangement uses TRBV4-3 and TRBJ2-1, with a tentative D call TRBD2 (5 bases). The germline V gene encodes CDR1 LGHNA and CDR2 YSLEER. Trimming removed 1 base from V and 0 bases from J, with 22 bases in between. CDR3 length: 20 amino acids. As DNA, the CDR3 is TGCGCCAGCAGCCAAGTGAGGACTCTAGACTTAATTAGCTCCTACAATGAGCAGTTCTTC. It is translated as CASSQVRTLDLISSYNEQFF.

The rearrangement joins TRBV10-1 to TRBJ1-3; 8 nucleotides agree with TRBD1. The CDR3 length is 14 residues. The V gene's germline CDR1 is WNHNN and CDR2 SYGVQD (reference sequence). V shed 5 bases, J shed 2 bases, and the junction held 2 bases outside the gene matches. CDR3 loop: CASSTDRAGNTIYF. CDR3 in DNA: TGCGCCAGCAGTACGGACAGGGCTGGAAACACCATATATTTT.